The present entry profiles one T cell receptor (beta chain) with its context. What this receptor recognizes is not known. No qualities accompany the bases; no much larger clone lies one base away. The method behind the library was the immunoSEQ multiplex PCR assay. TCRdb limited this immuneACCESS table to in-frame rearrangements with V and J called. A share of clones is missing; checked studies link under half to unresolved V genes, and the rest is unexplained. The sample table records 150,000 to 200,000 clones; 70% to 90% of these occur just once. In total, the top ten clones hold more than 1.5% of the sample. This sample was included in a study of control samples from healthy donors and cancer patients (dated by TCRdb to the early 2020s). This sequence was found in a young man in good health. The material sequenced was blood.

The CDR3 loop reads CASSQVLADTQYF. The nucleotide sequence reads as follows: TGTGCCAGCAGCCAGGTTTTAGCAGATACGCAGTATTTT. Recombination joined TRBV14 with TRBJ2-3; there is no confident call for the D gene. CDR1 is given as SGHDN and CDR2 as FVKESK, both from the germline V gene. The CDR3 measures 13 amino acids from cysteine to phenylalanine. Here the CDR3 DNA is all that survives: 39 bases in frame from base 1. V loses 3 bases, J loses 4 bases, and the germline ends lie 8 bases apart.